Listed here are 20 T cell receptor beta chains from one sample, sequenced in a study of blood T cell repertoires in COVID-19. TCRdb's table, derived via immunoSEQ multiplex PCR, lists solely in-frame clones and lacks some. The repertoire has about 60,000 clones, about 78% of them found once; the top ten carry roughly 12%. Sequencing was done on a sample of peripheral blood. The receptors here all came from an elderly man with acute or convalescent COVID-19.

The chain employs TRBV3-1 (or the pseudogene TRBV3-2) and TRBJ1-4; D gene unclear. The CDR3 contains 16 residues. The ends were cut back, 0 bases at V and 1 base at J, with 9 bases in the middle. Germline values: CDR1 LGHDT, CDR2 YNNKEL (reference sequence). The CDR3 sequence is CASSQEPGRTNEKLFF. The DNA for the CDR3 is TGTGCCAGCAGCCAAGAGCCGGGAAGAACTAATGAAAAACTGTTTTTT.

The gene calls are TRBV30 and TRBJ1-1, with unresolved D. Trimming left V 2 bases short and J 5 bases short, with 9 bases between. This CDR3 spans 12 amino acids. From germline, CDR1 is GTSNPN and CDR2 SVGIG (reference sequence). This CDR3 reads CAWSTRGTEAFF. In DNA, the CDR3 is TGTGCCTGGAGTACACGGGGTACTGAAGCTTTCTTT.

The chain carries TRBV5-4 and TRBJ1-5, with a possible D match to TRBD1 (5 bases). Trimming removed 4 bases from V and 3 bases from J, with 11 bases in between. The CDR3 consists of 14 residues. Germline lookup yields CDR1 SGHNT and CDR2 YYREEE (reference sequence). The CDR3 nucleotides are TGTGCCAGCAGCCCGGGACTGACCAATCAGCCCCAGCATTTT. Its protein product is CASSPGLTNQPQHF.

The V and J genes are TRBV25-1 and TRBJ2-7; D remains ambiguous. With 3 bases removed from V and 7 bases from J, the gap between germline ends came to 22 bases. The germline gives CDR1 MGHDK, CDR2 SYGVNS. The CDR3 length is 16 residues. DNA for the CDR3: TGTGCCAGCAGTGATGGAAGGCGGAAAGCTCCACGGGAGCAGTACTTC. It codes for CASSDGRRKAPREQYF.

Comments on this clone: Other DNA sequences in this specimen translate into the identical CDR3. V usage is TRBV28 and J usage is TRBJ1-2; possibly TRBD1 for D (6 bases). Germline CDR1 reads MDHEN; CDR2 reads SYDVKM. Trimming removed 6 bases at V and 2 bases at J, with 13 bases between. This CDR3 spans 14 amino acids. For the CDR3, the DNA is TGTGCCAGCAGAGAGCGGGGGGCGAACTATGGCTACACCTTC. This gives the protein CASRERGANYGYTF.

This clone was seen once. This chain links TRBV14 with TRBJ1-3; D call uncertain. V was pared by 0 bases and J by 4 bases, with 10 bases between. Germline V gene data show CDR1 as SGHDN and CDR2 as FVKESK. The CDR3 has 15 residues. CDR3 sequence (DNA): TGTGCCAGCAGCCAAGATTCGGGCGGGGGAAACACCATATATTTT. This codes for CASSQDSGGGNTIYF.

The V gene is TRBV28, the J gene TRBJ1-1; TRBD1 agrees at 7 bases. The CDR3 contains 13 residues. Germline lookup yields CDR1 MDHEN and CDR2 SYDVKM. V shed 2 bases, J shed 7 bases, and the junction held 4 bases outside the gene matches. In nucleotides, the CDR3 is TGTGCCAGCAGTTTAACAGGGGATTTTGAAGCTTTCTTT. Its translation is CASSLTGDFEAFF.

The CDR3 sequence is CASSLGQFDQETQYF. CDR3 nucleotides: TGTGCCAGCAGCTTGGGACAGTTTGATCAAGAGACCCAGTACTTC. The chain recombines TRBV7-9 with TRBJ2-5; 7 bases fit TRBD1. Trimming at V came to 3 bases and at J to 2 bases, leaving 6 bases not matched to a gene. This CDR3 contains 15 residues. Germline-derived CDR1 and CDR2 are SEHNR and FQNEAQ (reference sequence).

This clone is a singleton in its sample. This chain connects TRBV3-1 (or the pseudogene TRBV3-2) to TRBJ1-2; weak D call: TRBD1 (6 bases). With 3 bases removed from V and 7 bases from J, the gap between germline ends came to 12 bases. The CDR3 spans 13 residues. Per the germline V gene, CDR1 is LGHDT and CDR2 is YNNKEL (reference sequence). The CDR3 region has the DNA TGTGCCAGCAGCCACCAGGAAGGGGGTGGCTACACCTTC. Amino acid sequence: CASSHQEGGGYTF.

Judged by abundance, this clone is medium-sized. The chain's CDR3 is CASSQAGTYGYTF. As DNA, the CDR3 is TGCGCCAGCAGCCAAGCAGGAACATATGGCTACACCTTC. V gene TRBV4-1 combines with J gene TRBJ1-2, with D unclear. CDR3 length equals 13 residues. Germline CDR1 reads MGHRA; CDR2 reads YSYEKL. V was cut by 1 base and J by 5 bases, with 8 bases left in between.

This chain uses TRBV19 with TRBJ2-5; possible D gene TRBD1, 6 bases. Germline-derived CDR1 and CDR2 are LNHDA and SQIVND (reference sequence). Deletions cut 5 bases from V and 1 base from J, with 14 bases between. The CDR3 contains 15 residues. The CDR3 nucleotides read TGTGCCAGTAGTGAATTAGGACAGTCCCAAGAGACCCAGTACTTC. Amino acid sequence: CASSELGQSQETQYF.

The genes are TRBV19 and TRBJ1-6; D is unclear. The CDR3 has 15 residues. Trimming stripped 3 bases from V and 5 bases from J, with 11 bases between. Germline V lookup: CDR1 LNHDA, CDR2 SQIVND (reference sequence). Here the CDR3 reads CASSMVQTNNSPLHF. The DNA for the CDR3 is TGTGCCAGTAGTATGGTACAGACGAATAATTCACCCCTCCACTTT.

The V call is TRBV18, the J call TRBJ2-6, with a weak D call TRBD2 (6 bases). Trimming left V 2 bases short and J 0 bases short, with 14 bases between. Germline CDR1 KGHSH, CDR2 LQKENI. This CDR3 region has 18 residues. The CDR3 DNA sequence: TGTGCCAGCTCACCAGGCGGAGGGGAGTCCTCTGGGGCCAACGTCCTGACTTTC. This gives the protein CASSPGGGESSGANVLTF. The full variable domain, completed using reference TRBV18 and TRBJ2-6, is NAGVMQNPRHLVRRRGQEARLRCSPMKGHSHVYWYRQLPEEGLKFMVYLQKENIIDESGMPKERFSAEFPKEGPSILRIQQVVRGDSAAYFCASSPGGGESSGANVLTFGAGSRLTVL.

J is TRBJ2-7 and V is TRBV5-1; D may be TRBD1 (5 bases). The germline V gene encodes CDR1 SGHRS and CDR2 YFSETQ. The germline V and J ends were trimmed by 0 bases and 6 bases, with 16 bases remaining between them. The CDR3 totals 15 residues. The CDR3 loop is CASSLGQPGPSEQYF. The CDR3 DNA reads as TGCGCCAGCAGCTTGGGACAGCCGGGTCCCAGCGAGCAGTACTTC. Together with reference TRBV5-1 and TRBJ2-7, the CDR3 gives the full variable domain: KAGVTQTPRYLIKTRGQQVTLSCSPISGHRSVSWYQQTPGQGLQFLFEYFSETQRNKGNFPGRFSGRQFSNSRSEMNVSTLELGDSALYLCASSLGQPGPSEQYFGPGTRLTVT.

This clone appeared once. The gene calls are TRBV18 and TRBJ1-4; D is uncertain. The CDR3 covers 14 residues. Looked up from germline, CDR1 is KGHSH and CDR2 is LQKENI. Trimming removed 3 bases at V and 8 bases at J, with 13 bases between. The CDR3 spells CASSPPSLREKLFF. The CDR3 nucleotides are TGTGCCAGCTCACCGCCCTCCCTCAGGGAAAAACTGTTTTTT.

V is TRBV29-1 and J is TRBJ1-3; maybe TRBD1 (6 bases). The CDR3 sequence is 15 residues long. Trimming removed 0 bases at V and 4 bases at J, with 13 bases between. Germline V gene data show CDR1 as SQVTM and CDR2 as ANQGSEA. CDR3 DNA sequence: TGCAGCGTTGAAGATCGGGGGGCGGGAGGAAACACCATATATTTT. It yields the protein CSVEDRGAGGNTIYF.

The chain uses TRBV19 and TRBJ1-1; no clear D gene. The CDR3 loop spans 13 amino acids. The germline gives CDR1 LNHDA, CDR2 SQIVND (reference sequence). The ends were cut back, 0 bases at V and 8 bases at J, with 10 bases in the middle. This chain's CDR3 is CASSIDLSTEAFF. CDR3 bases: TGTGCCAGTAGTATAGATCTCAGTACCGAAGCTTTCTTT.

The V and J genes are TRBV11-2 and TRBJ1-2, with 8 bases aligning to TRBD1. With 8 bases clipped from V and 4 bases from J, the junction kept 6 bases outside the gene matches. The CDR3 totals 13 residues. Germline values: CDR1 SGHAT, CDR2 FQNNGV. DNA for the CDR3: TGTGCCAGCGCGCCAGGGGGCGGCTATGGCTACACCTTC. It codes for CASAPGGGYGYTF.

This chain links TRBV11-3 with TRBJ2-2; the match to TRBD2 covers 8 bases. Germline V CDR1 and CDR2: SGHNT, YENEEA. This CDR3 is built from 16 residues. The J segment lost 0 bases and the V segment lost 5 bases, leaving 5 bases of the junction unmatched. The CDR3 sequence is CASSHDSGANTGELFF. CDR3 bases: TGTGCCAGCAGCCACGATAGCGGGGCGAACACCGGGGAGCTGTTTTTT.

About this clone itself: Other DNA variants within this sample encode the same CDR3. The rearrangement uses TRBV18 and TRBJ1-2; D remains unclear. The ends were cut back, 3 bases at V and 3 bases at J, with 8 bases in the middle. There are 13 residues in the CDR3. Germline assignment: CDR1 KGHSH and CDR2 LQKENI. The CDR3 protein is CASSPGTDYGYTF. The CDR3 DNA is TGTGCCAGCTCACCGGGCACGGACTATGGCTACACCTTC.